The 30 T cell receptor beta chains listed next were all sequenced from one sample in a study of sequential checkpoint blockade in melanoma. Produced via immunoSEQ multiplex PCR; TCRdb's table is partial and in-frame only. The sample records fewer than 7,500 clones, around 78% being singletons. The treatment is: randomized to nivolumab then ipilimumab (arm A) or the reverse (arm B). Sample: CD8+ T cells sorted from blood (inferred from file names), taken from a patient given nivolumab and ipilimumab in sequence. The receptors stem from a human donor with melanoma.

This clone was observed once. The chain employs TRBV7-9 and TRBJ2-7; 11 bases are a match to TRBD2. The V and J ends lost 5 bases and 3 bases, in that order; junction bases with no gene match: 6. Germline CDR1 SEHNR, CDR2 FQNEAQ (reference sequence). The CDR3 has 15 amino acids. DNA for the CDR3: TGTGCCAGCAGCGAGGGACTAGCGGACATCTACGAGCAGTACTTC. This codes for CASSEGLADIYEQYF.

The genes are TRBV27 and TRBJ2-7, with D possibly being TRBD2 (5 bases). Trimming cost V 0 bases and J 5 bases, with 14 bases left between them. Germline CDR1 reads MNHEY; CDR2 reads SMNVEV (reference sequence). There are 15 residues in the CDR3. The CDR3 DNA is TGTGCCAGCAGTTTATCAGGTCCCCCCGGGAACGAGCAGTACTTC. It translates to CASSLSGPPGNEQYF.

The CDR3 loop reads CASSPGGKGNQPQHF. In nucleotides, the CDR3 is TGTGCCAGCAGCCCCGGAGGGAAGGGCAATCAGCCCCAGCATTTT. The chain recombines TRBV11-2 with TRBJ1-5; D is ambiguous. Germline CDR1 reads SGHAT; CDR2 reads FQNNGV. The CDR3 totals 15 residues. V gave up 5 bases and J gave up 2 bases, with 13 bases separating them.

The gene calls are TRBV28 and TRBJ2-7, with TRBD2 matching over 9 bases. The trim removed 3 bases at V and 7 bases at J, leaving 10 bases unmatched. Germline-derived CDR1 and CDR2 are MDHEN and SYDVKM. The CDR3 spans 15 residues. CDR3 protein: CASSFPLSGRREQYF. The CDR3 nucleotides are TGTGCCAGCAGTTTTCCCCTTAGCGGGAGACGGGAGCAGTACTTC.

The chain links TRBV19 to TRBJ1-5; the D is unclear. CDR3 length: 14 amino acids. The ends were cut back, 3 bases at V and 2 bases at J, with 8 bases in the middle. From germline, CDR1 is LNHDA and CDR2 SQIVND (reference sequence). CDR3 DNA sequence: TGTGCCAGTAGTATCAGGATCGGCAATCAGCCCCAGCATTTT. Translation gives CASSIRIGNQPQHF.

The CDR3 DNA reads TGTGCCAGCGACAGGGGGCCAGGCACCGGGGAGCTGTTTTTT. Translating gives CASDRGPGTGELFF. The J gene is TRBJ2-2, the V gene TRBV27; 10 positions match TRBD1. Trimming removed 8 bases from V and 4 bases from J; junction bases left unmatched: 4. The length of the CDR3 is 14 residues. From germline, CDR1 is MNHEY and CDR2 SMNVEV (reference sequence).

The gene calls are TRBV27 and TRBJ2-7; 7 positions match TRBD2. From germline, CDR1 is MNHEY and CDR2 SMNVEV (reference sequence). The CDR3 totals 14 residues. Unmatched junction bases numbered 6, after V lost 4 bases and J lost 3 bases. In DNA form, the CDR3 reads TGTGCCAGCAGTTCTATTAGCGGGTACTACGAGCAGTACTTC. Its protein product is CASSSISGYYEQYF.

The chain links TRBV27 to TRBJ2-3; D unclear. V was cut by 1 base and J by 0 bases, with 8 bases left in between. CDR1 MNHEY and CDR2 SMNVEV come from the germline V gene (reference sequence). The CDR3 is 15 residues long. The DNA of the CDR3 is TGTGCCAGCAGTTTATGGCTAGATAGCACAGATACGCAGTATTTT. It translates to CASSLWLDSTDTQYF.

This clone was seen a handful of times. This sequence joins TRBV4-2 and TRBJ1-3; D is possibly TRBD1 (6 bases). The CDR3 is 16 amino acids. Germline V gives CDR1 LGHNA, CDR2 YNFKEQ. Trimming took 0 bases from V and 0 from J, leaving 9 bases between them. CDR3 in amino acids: CASSQDFRGSGNTIYF. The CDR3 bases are TGTGCCAGCAGCCAAGATTTCAGGGGCTCTGGAAACACCATATATTTT.

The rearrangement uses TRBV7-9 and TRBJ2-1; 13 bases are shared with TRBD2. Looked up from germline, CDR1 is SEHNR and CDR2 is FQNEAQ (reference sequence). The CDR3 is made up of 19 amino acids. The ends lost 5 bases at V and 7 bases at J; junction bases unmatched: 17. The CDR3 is CASSQPRVGGLAGRNEQFF. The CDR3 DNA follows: TGTGCCAGCAGCCAACCGAGGGTTGGGGGACTAGCGGGAAGGAATGAGCAGTTCTTC.

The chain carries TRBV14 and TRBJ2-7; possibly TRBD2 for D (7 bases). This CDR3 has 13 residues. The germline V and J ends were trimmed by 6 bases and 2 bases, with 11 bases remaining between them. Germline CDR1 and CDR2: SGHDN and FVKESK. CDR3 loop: CASSGGAPYEQYF. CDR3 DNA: TGTGCCAGCAGTGGGGGGGCCCCCTACGAGCAGTACTTC.

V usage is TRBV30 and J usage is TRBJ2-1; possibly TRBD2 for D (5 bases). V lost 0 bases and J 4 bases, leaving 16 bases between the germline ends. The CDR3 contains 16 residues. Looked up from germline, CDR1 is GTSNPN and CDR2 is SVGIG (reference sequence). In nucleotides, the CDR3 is TGTGCCTGGAGTGTTGGCGGTTGGGGAGCTTACAATGAGCAGTTCTTC. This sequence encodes CAWSVGGWGAYNEQFF.

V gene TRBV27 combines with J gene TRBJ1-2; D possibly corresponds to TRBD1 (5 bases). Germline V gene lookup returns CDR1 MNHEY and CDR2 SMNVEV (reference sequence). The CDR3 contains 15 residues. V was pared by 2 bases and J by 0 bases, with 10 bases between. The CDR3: CASSLNGGANYGYTF. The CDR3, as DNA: TGTGCCAGCAGTTTAAACGGGGGAGCTAACTATGGCTACACCTTC.

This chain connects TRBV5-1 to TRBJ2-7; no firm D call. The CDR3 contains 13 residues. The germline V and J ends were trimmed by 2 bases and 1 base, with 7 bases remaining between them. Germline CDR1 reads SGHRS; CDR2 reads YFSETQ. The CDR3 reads CASSLSPSYEQYF. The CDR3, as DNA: TGCGCCAGCAGCTTATCCCCTTCCTACGAGCAGTACTTC.

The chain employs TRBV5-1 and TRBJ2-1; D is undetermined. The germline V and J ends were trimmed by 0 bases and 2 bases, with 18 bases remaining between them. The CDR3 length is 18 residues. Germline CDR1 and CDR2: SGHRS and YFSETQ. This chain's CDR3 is CASSLAAGVVPPYNEQFF. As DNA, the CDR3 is TGCGCCAGCAGCTTGGCAGCCGGAGTTGTTCCCCCCTACAATGAGCAGTTCTTC.

The CDR3 reads CASSPTGFSYNEQFF. DNA for the CDR3: TGTGCCAGCAGCCCGACAGGGTTCTCCTACAATGAGCAGTTCTTC. The V gene is TRBV7-9, the J gene TRBJ2-1; 7 nucleotides match TRBD1. Germline CDR1 reads SEHNR; CDR2 reads FQNEAQ (reference sequence). The CDR3 loop spans 15 amino acids. Trimming took 5 bases from V and 0 from J; bases not matched to a gene: 4.

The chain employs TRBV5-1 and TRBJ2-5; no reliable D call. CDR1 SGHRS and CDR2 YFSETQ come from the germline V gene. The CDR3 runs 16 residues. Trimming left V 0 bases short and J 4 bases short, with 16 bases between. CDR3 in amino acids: CASSLEASLRGETQYF. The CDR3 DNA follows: TGCGCCAGCAGCTTGGAAGCGTCCCTAAGAGGAGAGACCCAGTACTTC.

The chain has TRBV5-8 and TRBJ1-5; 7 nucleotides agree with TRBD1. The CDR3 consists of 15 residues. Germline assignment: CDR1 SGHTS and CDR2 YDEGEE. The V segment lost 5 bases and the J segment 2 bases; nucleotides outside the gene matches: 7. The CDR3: CASRHFDRGNQPQHF. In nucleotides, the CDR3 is TGTGCCAGCAGGCATTTTGACAGGGGCAATCAGCCCCAGCATTTT.

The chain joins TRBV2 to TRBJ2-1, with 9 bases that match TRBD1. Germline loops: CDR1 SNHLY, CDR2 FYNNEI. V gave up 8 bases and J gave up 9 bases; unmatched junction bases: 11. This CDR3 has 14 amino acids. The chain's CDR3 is CASLDRGSKGEQFF. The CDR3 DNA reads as TGTGCCAGCTTGGACAGGGGCAGTAAGGGTGAGCAGTTCTTC.

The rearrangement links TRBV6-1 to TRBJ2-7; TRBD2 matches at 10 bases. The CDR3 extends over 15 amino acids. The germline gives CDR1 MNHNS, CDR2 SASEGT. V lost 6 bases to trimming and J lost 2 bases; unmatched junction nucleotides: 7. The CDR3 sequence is CASSGVGLATYEQYF. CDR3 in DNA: TGTGCCAGCAGCGGTGTGGGACTAGCGACCTACGAGCAGTACTTC.

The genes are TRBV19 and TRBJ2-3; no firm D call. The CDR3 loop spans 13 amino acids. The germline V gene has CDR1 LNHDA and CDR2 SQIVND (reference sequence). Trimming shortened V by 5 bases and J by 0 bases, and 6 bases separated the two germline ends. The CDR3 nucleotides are TGTGCCAGTAGTGGTACTAGCACAGATACGCAGTATTTT. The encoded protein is CASSGTSTDTQYF. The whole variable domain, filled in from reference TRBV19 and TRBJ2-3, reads DGGITQSPKYLFRKEGQNVTLSCEQNLNHDAMYWYRQDPGQGLRLIYYSQIVNDFQKGDIAEGYSVSREKKESFPLTVTSAQKNPTAFYLCASSGTSTDTQYFGPGTRLTVL.

CDR3 amino acids: CASTQGTANYGYTF. The CDR3 DNA reads as TGTGCCAGCACCCAGGGGACAGCTAACTATGGCTACACCTTC. The chain carries TRBV5-4 and TRBJ1-2; 7 bases agree with TRBD1. Germline V gene data show CDR1 as SGHNT and CDR2 as YYREEE (reference sequence). The CDR3 sequence is 14 residues long. The trim removed 6 bases at V and 0 bases at J, leaving 5 bases unmatched.

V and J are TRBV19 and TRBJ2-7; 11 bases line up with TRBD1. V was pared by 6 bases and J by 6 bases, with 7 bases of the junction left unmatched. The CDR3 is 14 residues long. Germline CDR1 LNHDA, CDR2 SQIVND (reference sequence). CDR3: CASSPGTGGFEQYF. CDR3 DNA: TGTGCCAGTAGCCCCGGGACAGGGGGATTCGAGCAGTACTTC.

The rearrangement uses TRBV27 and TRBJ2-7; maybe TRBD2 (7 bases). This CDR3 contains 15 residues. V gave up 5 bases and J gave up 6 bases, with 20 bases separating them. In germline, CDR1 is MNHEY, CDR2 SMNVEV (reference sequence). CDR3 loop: CASSPSGGRVAEQYF. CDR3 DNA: TGTGCCAGCAGTCCGTCCGGGGGGCGGGTTGCCGAGCAGTACTTC.

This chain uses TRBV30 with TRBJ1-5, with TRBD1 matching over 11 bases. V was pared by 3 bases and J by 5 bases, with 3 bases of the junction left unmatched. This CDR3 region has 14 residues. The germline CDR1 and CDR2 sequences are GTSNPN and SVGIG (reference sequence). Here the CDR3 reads CAWRRGQGDQPQHF. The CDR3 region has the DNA TGTGCCTGGAGAAGGGGACAGGGGGATCAGCCCCAGCATTTT.

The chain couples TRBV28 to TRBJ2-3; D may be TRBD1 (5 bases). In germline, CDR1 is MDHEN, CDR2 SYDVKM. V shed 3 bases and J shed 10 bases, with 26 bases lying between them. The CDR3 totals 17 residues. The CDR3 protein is CASSFIPRGWTKGSQYF. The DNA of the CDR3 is TGTGCCAGCAGTTTTATCCCCCGTGGGTGGACGAAGGGGTCGCAGTATTTT.

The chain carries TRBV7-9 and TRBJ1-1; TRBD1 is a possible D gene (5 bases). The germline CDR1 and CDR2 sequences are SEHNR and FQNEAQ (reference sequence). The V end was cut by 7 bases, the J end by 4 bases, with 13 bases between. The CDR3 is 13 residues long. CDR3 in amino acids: CASKRGASTEAFF. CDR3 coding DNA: TGTGCCAGCAAAAGGGGCGCGAGCACTGAAGCTTTCTTT.

For the CDR3, the DNA is TGTGCCAGCAGTTTTAGGGGGCGAAGGTACGAGCAGTACTTC. Encoded protein: CASSFRGRRYEQYF. The chain joins TRBV28 to TRBJ2-7; 7 nucleotides match TRBD1. This CDR3 contains 14 residues. After removal of 3 bases from V and 4 bases from J, the junction contained 6 bases not matched to a gene. Looked up from germline, CDR1 is MDHEN and CDR2 is SYDVKM.

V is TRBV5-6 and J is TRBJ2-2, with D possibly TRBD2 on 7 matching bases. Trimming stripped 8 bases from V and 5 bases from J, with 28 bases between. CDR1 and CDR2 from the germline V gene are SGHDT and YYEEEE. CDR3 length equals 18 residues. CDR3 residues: CASTVKGGGRVKTGELFF. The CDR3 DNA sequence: TGTGCCAGTACCGTCAAGGGCGGGGGCAGGGTGAAGACCGGGGAGCTGTTTTTT.

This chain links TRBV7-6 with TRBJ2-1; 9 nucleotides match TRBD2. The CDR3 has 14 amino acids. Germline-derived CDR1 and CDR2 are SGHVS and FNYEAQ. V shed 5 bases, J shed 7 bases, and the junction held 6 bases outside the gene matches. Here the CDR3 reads CASSAAGGPNEQFF. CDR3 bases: TGTGCCAGCAGCGCCGCGGGAGGGCCTAATGAGCAGTTCTTC.